A selection of T cell receptor beta chains follows, all from one sample in a study of STAT3 mutations in large granular lymphocyte leukemia. Profiling relied on immunoSEQ multiplex PCR, and the TCRdb table lists in-frame clones only, not all of them. The sample has about 16,000 clones, approximately 84% seen once; the top ten hold roughly 8.1%. Specimen: peripheral blood mononuclear cells. The receptors were gathered from a man in his forties or fifties with T-cell large granular lymphocyte leukemia. Some clones in this sample may be carry-over from other donors' samples. CDR3s include the opening cysteine and the closing phenylalanine or tryptophan. A D gene is named only where the DNA matches it firmly. Clone size, where shown, is once, few, many, or a class for clones that have expanded.

d_call: TRBD1; j_call: TRBJ2-7; v_call: TRBV18; clone_size: NA; cdr3_aa: CASSPVLGQGSTYEQYF; cdr3_nt: TGTGCCAGCTCACCAGTCCTGGGACAGGGTTCGACCTACGAGCAGTACTTC
d_call: TRBD2; j_call: TRBJ2-7; v_call: TRBV2; clone_size: NA; cdr3_aa: CASSDTSGSDPNYEQYF; cdr3_nt: TGTGCCAGCAGCGATACTAGCGGGAGCGACCCTAATTACGAGCAGTACTTC
d_call: NA; j_call: TRBJ2-4; v_call: TRBV29-1; clone_size: NA; cdr3_aa: CSVDALNIQYF; cdr3_nt: TGCAGCGTTGACGCGCTAAACATTCAGTACTTC
d_call: TRBD1; j_call: TRBJ1-5; v_call: TRBV28; clone_size: NA; cdr3_aa: CASSLFDRGNQPQHF; cdr3_nt: TGTGCCAGCAGTTTGTTTGACAGGGGCAATCAGCCCCAGCATTTT
d_call: NA; j_call: TRBJ2-2; v_call: TRBV19; clone_size: NA; cdr3_aa: CATPTDSNTGELFF; cdr3_nt: TGTGCCACTCCGACTGACTCGAACACCGGGGAGCTGTTTTTT
d_call: NA; j_call: TRBJ2-7; v_call: TRBV4-3; clone_size: NA; cdr3_aa: CASSQESIAVTYEQYF; cdr3_nt: TGCGCCAGCAGCCAAGAAAGTATAGCGGTTACCTACGAGCAGTACTTC
d_call: NA; j_call: TRBJ1-2; v_call: TRBV28; clone_size: NA; cdr3_aa: CASSLWSPYNYGYTF; cdr3_nt: TGTGCCAGCAGTTTATGGAGTCCGTATAACTATGGCTACACCTTC
d_call: NA; j_call: TRBJ1-4; v_call: TRBV10-2; clone_size: NA; cdr3_aa: CASRSRAYEKLFF; cdr3_nt: TGCGCCAGCAGATCCAGGGCGTATGAAAAACTGTTTTTT
d_call: TRBD1; j_call: TRBJ1-5; v_call: TRBV7-2; clone_size: NA; cdr3_aa: CASSSGTDSNQPQHF; cdr3_nt: TGTGCCAGCAGCTCCGGGACAGACTCTAATCAGCCCCAGCATTTT
d_call: TRBD1; j_call: TRBJ1-2; v_call: TRBV7-9; clone_size: NA; cdr3_aa: CASSTRTGEHYGYTF; cdr3_nt: TGTGCCAGCAGTACTCGGACAGGGGAGCACTATGGCTACACCTTC
d_call: NA; j_call: TRBJ2-1; v_call: TRBV29-1; clone_size: NA; cdr3_aa: CSVGDSHNEQFF; cdr3_nt: TGCAGCGTTGGGGACTCCCACAATGAGCAGTTCTTC
d_call: TRBD1; j_call: TRBJ2-7; v_call: TRBV2; clone_size: NA; cdr3_aa: CASRVDRGLSYEQYF; cdr3_nt: TGTGCCAGCAGGGTGGACAGGGGGCTCTCCTACGAGCAGTACTTC
d_call: NA; j_call: TRBJ1-2; v_call: TRBV2; clone_size: NA; cdr3_aa: CASTTLSTRTYGYTF; cdr3_nt: TGTGCCAGCACAACTCTTTCCACAAGGACCTATGGCTACACCTTC
d_call: NA; j_call: TRBJ2-5; v_call: TRBV5-4; clone_size: NA; cdr3_aa: CASSFGYRMYQETQYF; cdr3_nt: TGTGCCAGCAGCTTCGGCTACAGGATGTACCAAGAGACCCAGTACTTC
d_call: NA; j_call: TRBJ1-2; v_call: TRBV5-6; clone_size: NA; cdr3_aa: CASSLGGTGTSGYTF; cdr3_nt: TGTGCCAGCAGCTTGGGGGGTACAGGGACTAGTGGCTACACCTTC
d_call: NA; j_call: TRBJ1-2; v_call: TRBV5-6; clone_size: NA; cdr3_aa: CASSLGQRANYGYTF; cdr3_nt: TGTGCCAGCAGCTTGGGGCAGAGAGCTAACTATGGCTACACCTTC
d_call: NA; j_call: TRBJ2-7; v_call: TRBV15; clone_size: NA; cdr3_aa: CATANGGSYEQYF; cdr3_nt: TGTGCCACCGCAAACGGGGGATCCTACGAGCAGTACTTC
d_call: NA; j_call: TRBJ1-1; v_call: TRBV5-6; clone_size: NA; cdr3_aa: CASSFGRGLGEAFF; cdr3_nt: TGTGCCAGCAGCTTCGGCAGGGGACTGGGTGAAGCTTTCTTT
d_call: NA; j_call: TRBJ2-7; v_call: TRBV5-6; clone_size: once; cdr3_aa: CASSGDSYEQYF; cdr3_nt: TGTGCCAGCAGTGGGGACTCCTACGAGCAGTACTTC
d_call: NA; j_call: TRBJ1-1; v_call: TRBV6-1; clone_size: NA; cdr3_aa: CASTVLMNTEAFF; cdr3_nt: TGTGCCAGTACCGTACTAATGAACACTGAAGCTTTCTTT
d_call: NA; j_call: TRBJ2-3; v_call: TRBV5-1; clone_size: NA; cdr3_aa: CASSLSIARSTDTQYF; cdr3_nt: TGCGCCAGCAGCTTGTCTATCGCCCGGAGCACAGATACGCAGTATTTT
d_call: TRBD1; j_call: TRBJ1-5; v_call: TRBV28; clone_size: few; cdr3_aa: CAIERTGNQPQHF; cdr3_nt: TGTGCCATAGAGCGGACAGGGAATCAGCCCCAGCATTTT
d_call: TRBD2; j_call: TRBJ2-3; v_call: TRBV7-2; clone_size: NA; cdr3_aa: CASSTRGRGTDTQYF; cdr3_nt: TGTGCCAGCAGCACCCGCGGGCGGGGGACAGATACGCAGTATTTT
d_call: TRBD2; j_call: TRBJ2-7; v_call: TRBV19; clone_size: NA; cdr3_aa: CASSEGLAITSYEQYF; cdr3_nt: TGTGCCAGTAGTGAGGGACTAGCGATAACATCCTACGAGCAGTACTTC
d_call: TRBD1; j_call: TRBJ2-3; v_call: TRBV15; clone_size: few; cdr3_aa: CATSRDTGGADTQYF; cdr3_nt: TGTGCCACCAGCAGAGATACAGGGGGCGCAGATACGCAGTATTTT
d_call: NA; j_call: TRBJ2-3; v_call: TRBV6-1; clone_size: NA; cdr3_aa: CASSLQHTDTQYF; cdr3_nt: TGTGCCAGCAGTCTCCAGCACACAGATACGCAGTATTTT
d_call: NA; j_call: TRBJ2-7; v_call: TRBV1; clone_size: NA; cdr3_aa: CTSSQDPGTSSYEQYF; cdr3_nt: TGCACCAGCAGCCAAGATCCCGGGACAAGCTCCTACGAGCAGTACTTC
d_call: NA; j_call: TRBJ1-1; v_call: TRBV7-8; clone_size: NA; cdr3_aa: CASSSRMNTEAFF; cdr3_nt: TGTGCCAGCAGCTCGAGAATGAACACTGAAGCTTTCTTT
d_call: NA; j_call: TRBJ1-2; v_call: TRBV19; clone_size: NA; cdr3_aa: CASSPKGQSTYTF; cdr3_nt: TGTGCCAGTAGTCCTAAAGGACAGTCAACCTACACCTTC
d_call: NA; j_call: TRBJ2-7; v_call: TRBV5-4; clone_size: few; cdr3_aa: CASRPGTGEQYF; cdr3_nt: TGTGCCAGCAGACCCGGGACGGGGGAGCAGTACTTC
d_call: NA; j_call: TRBJ2-7; v_call: TRBV7-8; clone_size: few; cdr3_aa: CASSPPRVMADEQYF; cdr3_nt: TGTGCCAGCAGCCCCCCCCGAGTCATGGCTGACGAGCAGTACTTC
d_call: NA; j_call: TRBJ2-3; v_call: TRBV19; clone_size: NA; cdr3_aa: CASSIGRGFTDTQYF; cdr3_nt: TGTGCCAGTAGTATCGGTCGGGGGTTCACAGATACGCAGTATTTT
d_call: NA; j_call: TRBJ1-1; v_call: TRBV5-1; clone_size: NA; cdr3_aa: CASSSTSGSFNTEAFF; cdr3_nt: TGCGCCAGCAGCTCGACTTCTGGGAGTTTTAACACTGAAGCTTTCTTT
d_call: TRBD2; j_call: TRBJ2-2; v_call: TRBV2; clone_size: NA; cdr3_aa: CASSPLGSGSTGELFF; cdr3_nt: TGTGCCAGCAGTCCCCTGGGTAGCGGGAGCACCGGGGAGCTGTTTTTT
d_call: NA; j_call: TRBJ2-5; v_call: TRBV7-2; clone_size: NA; cdr3_aa: CASSLSDKETQYF; cdr3_nt: TGTGCCAGCAGCTTATCCGACAAAGAGACCCAGTACTTC
d_call: TRBD1; j_call: TRBJ2-5; v_call: TRBV27; clone_size: NA; cdr3_aa: CASSSDRLAGTQYF; cdr3_nt: TGTGCCAGCAGTTCGGACAGGCTGGCGGGGACCCAGTACTTC
d_call: NA; j_call: TRBJ2-7; v_call: TRBV7-8; clone_size: NA; cdr3_aa: CASSLAMGGSYEQYF; cdr3_nt: TGTGCCAGCAGCTTAGCTATGGGGGGCTCCTACGAGCAGTACTTC
d_call: NA; j_call: TRBJ1-2; v_call: TRBV5-1; clone_size: NA; cdr3_aa: CASSPGSGLGYTF; cdr3_nt: TGCGCCAGCAGCCCGGGTTCTGGCCTTGGCTACACCTTC
d_call: NA; j_call: TRBJ1-1; v_call: TRBV5-4; clone_size: NA; cdr3_aa: CASSPPGGYAFF; cdr3_nt: TGTGCCAGCAGCCCCCCGGGGGGGTATGCTTTCTTT
d_call: NA; j_call: TRBJ1-2; v_call: TRBV18; clone_size: NA; cdr3_aa: CASSPGIPGGYGYTF; cdr3_nt: TGTGCCAGCTCACCAGGTATCCCCGGAGGCTATGGCTACACCTTC
d_call: TRBD2; j_call: TRBJ2-7; v_call: TRBV5-4; clone_size: NA; cdr3_aa: CASSPGRLAGREQYF; cdr3_nt: TGTGCCAGCAGCCCGGGGCGGCTAGCGGGACGCGAGCAGTACTTC
d_call: NA; j_call: TRBJ2-7; v_call: TRBV4-3; clone_size: NA; cdr3_aa: CASSQDGRGHEQYF; cdr3_nt: TGCGCCAGCAGCCAAGACGGCAGGGGCCACGAGCAGTACTTC
d_call: NA; j_call: TRBJ1-1; v_call: TRBV7-3; clone_size: NA; cdr3_aa: CASSLTKNTEAFF; cdr3_nt: TGTGCCAGCAGCTTAACTAAGAACACTGAAGCTTTCTTT
d_call: NA; j_call: TRBJ2-2; v_call: TRBV18; clone_size: NA; cdr3_aa: CASSPPYTDTRTGELFF; cdr3_nt: TGTGCCAGCTCACCACCGTACACGGACACACGCACCGGGGAGCTGTTTTTT
d_call: TRBD2; j_call: TRBJ2-3; v_call: TRBV30; clone_size: NA; cdr3_aa: CAWAGLAGADTQYF; cdr3_nt: TGTGCCTGGGCCGGCCTCGCGGGGGCAGATACGCAGTATTTT
d_call: TRBD2; j_call: TRBJ2-5; v_call: TRBV7-8; clone_size: NA; cdr3_aa: CASSLYRIRTSGQETQYF; cdr3_nt: TGTGCCAGCAGCTTATACAGGATTCGGACTAGCGGGCAAGAGACCCAGTACTTC